One sample yielded the 17 T cell receptor beta chains listed below, sequenced in a study of T cells in narcolepsy. Produced via immunoSEQ multiplex PCR; TCRdb's table is partial and in-frame only. The data contain more than 25,000 clones, more than 65% of them seen just once; the ten biggest clones take up less than 8.5%. The sequencing input was memory (CD45RA-) CD4+ T cells from blood. Receptors originate from a human donor in good health.

A few counts support this clone. The chain couples TRBV6-5 to TRBJ1-4; TRBD1 matches at 12 bases. The CDR3 has 14 amino acids. Trimming cost V 5 bases and J 7 bases; bases outside gene matches: 2. The germline gives CDR1 MNHEY, CDR2 SVGAGI. CDR3 coding DNA: TGTGCCAGCAGTGAGGGACAGGGGGCTGAAAAACTGTTTTTT. Translated, it gives CASSEGQGAEKLFF.

This chain's CDR3 is CASSRYGTSGGGDTQYF. The CDR3 coding sequence is TGTGCCAGCAGCCGGTATGGGACTAGCGGTGGGGGGGATACGCAGTATTTT. The chain employs TRBV5-6 and TRBJ2-3, with TRBD2 identical over 11 bases. The CDR3 contains 17 residues. CDR1 is SGHDT, CDR2 YYEEEE, per germline. The V segment lost 4 bases and the J segment 6 bases; nucleotides outside the gene matches: 13.

The chain is built from TRBV2 and TRBJ1-4; D possibly corresponds to TRBD1 (6 bases). With 6 bases removed from V and 8 bases from J, the gap between germline ends came to 19 bases. The germline V gene has CDR1 SNHLY and CDR2 FYNNEI. There are 15 residues in the CDR3. The chain's CDR3 is CASSETGSFREKLFF. CDR3 bases: TGTGCCAGCAGCGAGACAGGATCTTTTCGAGAAAAACTGTTTTTT.

The chain employs TRBV10-3 and TRBJ2-3; D unresolved. Germline CDR1 and CDR2: ENHRY and SYGVKD. This CDR3 is 14 amino acids long. The V and J ends lost 3 bases and 0 bases respectively, with 7 bases between them. The CDR3 protein is CAISDGESTDTQYF. In DNA, the CDR3 is TGTGCCATCAGTGACGGCGAGAGCACAGATACGCAGTATTTT.

The chain uses TRBV5-1 and TRBJ2-2, with TRBD1 identical over 10 bases. V shed 3 bases, J shed 2 bases, and the junction held 4 bases outside the gene matches. Germline assignment: CDR1 SGHRS and CDR2 YFSETQ. The CDR3 totals 16 residues. As DNA, the CDR3 is TGCGCCAGCAGCTCGACAGGGGGCATCAACACCGGGGAGCTGTTTTTT. Amino acid sequence: CASSSTGGINTGELFF. Combining the CDR3 with reference TRBV5-1 and TRBJ2-2 gives the whole variable domain KAGVTQTPRYLIKTRGQQVTLSCSPISGHRSVSWYQQTPGQGLQFLFEYFSETQRNKGNFPGRFSGRQFSNSRSEMNVSTLELGDSALYLCASSSTGGINTGELFFGEGSRLTVL.

The table lists this clone with a count of one. V gene TRBV5-4 combines with J gene TRBJ2-3; 9 bases fit TRBD1. The CDR3 length is 14 residues. Germline assignment: CDR1 SGHNT and CDR2 YYREEE (reference sequence). V dropped 7 bases and J dropped 3; count of bases not matched to a gene: 6. The chain's CDR3 is CASGNRGLTDTQYF. The CDR3 DNA reads TGTGCCAGCGGGAACAGGGGGCTGACAGATACGCAGTATTTT. The full variable domain, completed using reference TRBV5-4 and TRBJ2-3, is ETGVTQSPTHLIKTRGQQVTLRCSSQSGHNTVSWYQQALGQGPQFIFQYYREEENGRGNFPPRFSGLQFPNYSSELNVNALELDDSALYLCASGNRGLTDTQYFGPGTRLTVL.

The rearrangement links TRBV7-3 to TRBJ2-3; 7 nucleotides match TRBD2. This CDR3 comprises 15 residues. CDR1 is SGHTA, CDR2 FQGTGA, per germline. V trimming: 3 bases; J trimming: 0 bases; junction bases outside the gene matches: 3. The CDR3 region has the DNA TGTGCCAGCAGCTTTAGGCGGGGGAGCACAGATACGCAGTATTTT. It is translated as CASSFRRGSTDTQYF. The full variable domain, rest sourced from reference TRBV7-3 and TRBJ2-3, is GAGVSQTPSNKVTEKGKYVELRCDPISGHTALYWYRQSLGQGPEFLIYFQGTGAADDSGLPNDRFFAVRPEGSVSTLKIQRTERGDSAVYLCASSFRRGSTDTQYFGPGTRLTVL.

The chain is built from TRBV4-1 and TRBJ2-2, with 10 bases fitting TRBD2. There are 17 residues in the CDR3. The J segment lost 6 bases and the V segment lost 0 bases, leaving 7 bases of the junction unmatched. Germline loops: CDR1 MGHRA, CDR2 YSYEKL. The CDR3 protein is CASSQDLASGGSGELFF. The CDR3 DNA sequence: TGCGCCAGCAGCCAAGATTTGGCTAGCGGGGGTTCCGGGGAGCTGTTTTTT.

In DNA, the CDR3 is TGTGCCAGCAGTTTATATCCCCGCCCCTCCCTTTACAATGAGCAGTTCTTC. Protein sequence: CASSLYPRPSLYNEQFF. The chain is built from TRBV27 and TRBJ2-1; D is uncertain. The germline V gene encodes CDR1 MNHEY and CDR2 SMNVEV (reference sequence). The CDR3 extends over 17 amino acids. Trimming took off 1 base at V and 4 bases at J, with 17 bases between the two ends.

This clone was observed a handful of times. The chain employs TRBV5-4 and TRBJ2-7; TRBD2 matches 8 bases. V gave up 4 bases and J gave up 6 bases; unmatched junction bases: 9. CDR1 is SGHNT and CDR2 is YYREEE in the germline V gene (reference sequence). The CDR3 loop spans 14 amino acids. The CDR3 DNA follows: TGTGCCAGCAGCAGGGCGGGGGGTACCTCCGAGCAGTACTTC. Its translation: CASSRAGGTSEQYF.

This clone has just a few counts. The V call is TRBV5-4, the J call TRBJ2-3; 8 positions match TRBD2. Germline loops: CDR1 SGHNT, CDR2 YYREEE (reference sequence). This CDR3 has 16 amino acids. Germline trimming cut 4 bases from V and 0 bases from J; bases unmatched to any gene: 7. CDR3 region: CASSPTTSGSTDTQYF. CDR3 bases: TGTGCCAGCAGCCCCACTACTAGCGGCAGCACAGATACGCAGTATTTT.

In DNA, the CDR3 is TGCGCCAGCAGCTTGGAGTGGGGGATCCGGCCCCAGCATTTT. It translates to CASSLEWGIRPQHF. The genes are TRBV5-1 and TRBJ1-5, with a tentative D call TRBD1 (5 bases). The CDR3 spans 14 residues. The V and J ends lost 0 bases and 9 bases respectively, with 13 bases between them. From germline, CDR1 is SGHRS and CDR2 YFSETQ.

This chain connects TRBV7-3 to TRBJ2-1; no clear D. The CDR3 covers 11 residues. V was clipped by 4 bases and J by 10 bases, with 8 bases between them. Per the germline V gene, CDR1 is SGHTA and CDR2 is FQGTGA. CDR3 sequence: CASSSGIEQFF. The CDR3 DNA reads as TGTGCCAGCAGCTCCGGTATAGAGCAGTTCTTC.

The chain uses TRBV19 and TRBJ2-3; 10 positions match TRBD2. The CDR3 length is 14 residues. Per the germline V gene, CDR1 is LNHDA and CDR2 is SQIVND (reference sequence). V gave up 7 bases and J gave up 3 bases; unmatched junction bases: 4. The CDR3 region has the DNA TGTGCCAGTAAGAGGACTAGCGGTACAGATACGCAGTATTTT. Its translation is CASKRTSGTDTQYF.

V is TRBV6-1 and J is TRBJ2-5; no clear D. TRBJ2-7 matches the DNA end more closely, so the J call is doubtful. In germline, CDR1 is MNHNS, CDR2 SASEGT. The CDR3 runs 11 residues. In DNA form, the CDR3 reads TGTGCCAGCAGCGGTACCTCCGAGCAGTACTTC. Amino acids: CASSGTSEQYF.

The chain combines TRBV2 with TRBJ2-5; D unclear. Germline-derived CDR1 and CDR2 are SNHLY and FYNNEI. CDR3 length equals 11 residues. Trimming removed 6 bases from V and 3 bases from J, with 5 bases in between. DNA of the CDR3: TGTGCCAGCAGGCCAGAAGAGACCCAGTACTTC. Translating it yields CASRPEETQYF.

This clone was seen a few times. The chain is built from TRBV11-3 and TRBJ2-3; no clear D. The V end was cut by 1 base, the J end by 1 base, with 3 bases between. The CDR3 contains 13 residues. Looked up from germline, CDR1 is SGHNT and CDR2 is YENEEA. The CDR3 region has the DNA TGTGCCAGCAGCTTAGGCGGCACAGATACGCAGTATTTT. Translated: CASSLGGTDTQYF. The complete variable domain, with remaining parts taken from reference TRBV11-3 and TRBJ2-3, reads EAGVVQSPRYKIIEKKQPVAFWCNPISGHNTLYWYLQNLGQGPELLIRYENEEAVDDSQLPKDRFSAERLKGVDSTLKIQPAELGDSAVYLCASSLGGTDTQYFGPGTRLTVL.